These 22 T cell receptor beta chains came from one sample sequenced in a study of regulatory T cells in long-lasting Graves disease. Time point described: persistent/refractory GD, antithyroid drugs over 5 years with positive TRAb. Generation of the TCR library employed RNA extracted from PBMCs. Library construction for TCR beta used iRepertoire HTBI primers and Arm-PCR of CDR3 regions. TCRdb re-derived calls from the multiplex PCR reads in MiXCR, one entry per CDR3 protein. The repertoire consists of 400,000 to 500,000 distinct CDR3 sequences, with around a fifth occurring once and the leading ten covering roughly 13%. The sample was peripheral blood mononuclear cells (PBMCs), taken when the disease was refractory, from a patient treated with antithyroid drugs. The receptors shown here come from a female donor with Graves disease.

Turning to this clonotype: This may be a read error: a much more frequent sequence differs by one nucleotide. This chain uses TRBV2 with TRBJ2-7; 7 nucleotides agree with TRBD2. The CDR3 runs to 14 residues. Germline V lookup: CDR1 SNHLY, CDR2 FYNNEI. The CDR3 DNA is TGTGTCAGTTCCCTCCAGCGGGGTTGGTACGAGCAGTACTTC. Translated: CVSSLQRGWYEQYF. The whole variable domain, remainder taken from reference TRBV2 and TRBJ2-7, is EPEVTQTPSHQVTQMGQEVILRCVPISNHLYFYWYRQILGQKVEFLVSFYNNEISEKSEIFDDQFSVERPDGSNFTLKIRSTKLEDSAMYFCVSSLQRGWYEQYFGPGTRLTVT.

This clonotype turned up a few times. The chain has TRBV5-1 and TRBJ1-1, with D uncertain. Per germline, CDR1 SGHRS and CDR2 YFSETQ. The ends were cut back, 4 bases at V and 3 bases at J, with 10 bases in the middle. The CDR3 runs 13 residues. The CDR3 sequence is CASSLHRDTEAFF. The CDR3 DNA is TGCGCCAGCAGCCTCCATCGGGACACTGAAGCTTTCTTT. Full variable domain (rest looked up from reference TRBV5-1 and TRBJ1-1): KAGVTQTPRYLIKTRGQQVTLSCSPISGHRSVSWYQQTPGQGLQFLFEYFSETQRNKGNFPGRFSGRQFSNSRSEMNVSTLELGDSALYLCASSLHRDTEAFFGQGTRLTVV.

In this sample, this clonotype turned up many times. This chain links TRBV28 with TRBJ2-4; 9 nucleotides line up with TRBD1. From germline, CDR1 is MDHEN and CDR2 SYDVKM. The CDR3 is made up of 12 amino acids. V lost 5 bases, J lost 15 bases, and 8 bases stayed unmatched. CDR3 sequence: CASSPSGGQGYF. The DNA for the CDR3 is TGTGCCAGCAGTCCTTCTGGGGGACAGGGGTACTTC.

Many counts were recorded for this clonotype. The chain uses TRBV2 and TRBJ1-2; D uncertain. This CDR3 region has 15 residues. Germline V gives CDR1 SNHLY, CDR2 FYNNEI. Trimming pared 4 bases from V and 0 bases from J, leaving 12 bases between. The CDR3 loop is CASSASENTNYGYTF. CDR3 sequence (DNA): TGTGCCAGCAGTGCATCGGAAAATACTAACTATGGCTACACCTTC.

The V call is TRBV19, the J call TRBJ2-7; D might be TRBD2 (5 bases). CDR1 and CDR2 from the germline V gene are LNHDA and SQIVND (reference sequence). Trimming shortened V by 1 base and J by 2 bases, and 12 bases separated the two germline ends. The CDR3 is 15 amino acids. CDR3 amino acids: CASSIGETRTYEQYF. The CDR3 DNA is TGTGCCAGTAGTATAGGGGAGACAAGGACCTACGAGCAGTACTTC.

The chain couples TRBV19 to TRBJ2-7, with a possible D match to TRBD2 (6 bases). The CDR3 runs to 16 residues. Germline values: CDR1 LNHDA, CDR2 SQIVND (reference sequence). Trimming shortened V by 10 bases and J by 2 bases, and 24 bases separated the two germline ends. Here the CDR3 DNA reads TGTGCCACCCACCCGGGACTTTCTCTTCAACCCTACGAGCAGTACTTC. Its protein is CATHPGLSLQPYEQYF. Using reference TRBV19 and TRBJ2-7 for the parts outside the CDR3, the full variable domain is DGGITQSPKYLFRKEGQNVTLSCEQNLNHDAMYWYRQDPGQGLRLIYYSQIVNDFQKGDIAEGYSVSREKKESFPLTVTSAQKNPTAFYLCATHPGLSLQPYEQYFGPGTRLTVT.

This clonotype was found a few times. The V and J genes are TRBV29-1 and TRBJ2-5; 7 bases fit TRBD1. With V trimmed by 0 bases and J by 2 bases, 12 bases remained unmatched. The germline V gene encodes CDR1 SQVTM and CDR2 ANQGSEA. CDR3 length: 17 amino acids. The CDR3 DNA reads as TGCAGCGTTGAAGATTTCGGACCCGGGACAGTACAAGAGACCCAGTACTTC. Translation gives CSVEDFGPGTVQETQYF.

This clonotype occurred many times. This chain joins TRBV6-1 and TRBJ1-2, with 7 bases fitting TRBD1. The germline V gene has CDR1 MNHNS and CDR2 SASEGT. This CDR3 spans 15 amino acids. V lost 0 bases and J lost 2; bases outside the gene matches: 3. As DNA, the CDR3 is TGTGCCAGCAGTGAAGCGACAGGGCCGAACTATGGCTACACCTTC. Its translation: CASSEATGPNYGYTF.

The V and J genes are TRBV13 and TRBJ2-7; D is possibly TRBD1 or TRBD2 (5 bases each). The CDR3 length is 16 residues. The V gene's germline CDR1 is PRHDT and CDR2 FYEKMQ (reference sequence). The V end lost 0 bases, the J end lost 3 bases, and 15 bases lay between the germline ends. The CDR3 sequence is CASSLGTGTLGYEQYF. DNA of the CDR3: TGTGCCAGCAGCTTAGGCACTGGGACCCTTGGCTACGAGCAGTACTTC.

This clonotype was counted only a few times. The chain is built from TRBV12-3 or TRBV12-4 and TRBJ2-5; 9 nucleotides align to TRBD1. The V segment lost 4 bases and the J segment 2 bases; nucleotides outside the gene matches: 2. The CDR3 has 14 residues. CDR3 in amino acids: CASSWDRVQETQYF. The CDR3 coding sequence is TGTGCCAGCAGTTGGGACAGGGTACAAGAGACCCAGTACTTC.

This clonotype was observed many times. The chain recombines TRBV28 with TRBJ2-5; TRBD2 matches at 8 bases. Germline loops: CDR1 MDHEN, CDR2 SYDVKM. The CDR3 runs 15 residues. V was pared by 4 bases and J by 5 bases, with 9 bases of the junction left unmatched. CDR3 loop: CASSSLAGGGETQYF. CDR3 nucleotide sequence: TGTGCCAGCAGTTCCTTAGCGGGCGGGGGGGAGACCCAGTACTTC.

This clonotype was found many times. The chain uses TRBV27 and TRBJ2-7, with 7 bases that match TRBD2. CDR3 length: 15 residues. Germline loops: CDR1 MNHEY, CDR2 SMNVEV (reference sequence). V gave up 8 bases and J gave up 0 bases; unmatched junction bases: 10. The CDR3 region has the DNA TGTGCCAGCCAAACGGCGGGGGAGAGCTCCTACGAGCAGTACTTC. It translates to CASQTAGESSYEQYF.

This rearrangement joins TRBV20-1 to TRBJ2-2; no firm D call. Germline values: CDR1 DFQATT, CDR2 SNEGSKA (reference sequence). V lost 0 bases, J lost 7 bases, and 6 bases lay in between. The CDR3 contains 12 residues. The CDR3 protein is CSARDLVGELFF. Here the CDR3 DNA reads TGCAGTGCTAGAGATTTGGTCGGGGAGCTGTTTTTT.

This clonotype was seen ten or more times. The J gene is TRBJ2-7, the V gene TRBV28; 9 bases match TRBD2. Germline CDR1 and CDR2: MDHEN and SYDVKM. V was pared by 6 bases and J by 4 bases, with 7 bases of the junction left unmatched. The CDR3 consists of 14 residues. The CDR3 sequence is CASSTGTSTYEQYF. DNA for the CDR3: TGTGCCAGCAGCACCGGGACTAGCACGTACGAGCAGTACTTC.

This chain uses TRBV19 with TRBJ2-5, with 9 nucleotides matching TRBD2. The junction had 5 bases not matched to a gene; V was cut back by 7 bases and J by 2 bases. Germline CDR1 reads LNHDA; CDR2 reads SQIVND (reference sequence). The CDR3 length is 14 residues. The CDR3 is CASKTSGIQETQYF. The CDR3 DNA follows: TGTGCCAGTAAGACTAGCGGAATTCAAGAGACCCAGTACTTC.

In this sample, this clonotype turned up many times. V and J are TRBV28 and TRBJ1-6, with D possibly being TRBD1 (5 bases). Trimming cost V 8 bases and J 10 bases, with 18 bases left between them. The CDR3 extends over 14 amino acids. Per germline, CDR1 MDHEN and CDR2 SYDVKM. The CDR3 nucleotides are TGTGCCAGCGTCCTGCTGGGGGGTGGGTCACCCCTCCACTTT. Its protein product is CASVLLGGGSPLHF.

This clonotype appeared many times. J is TRBJ2-5 and V is TRBV6-2 or TRBV6-3, with TRBD2 matching over 11 bases. Germline V gene data show CDR1 as MNHEY and CDR2 as SVGEGT. The CDR3 is made up of 16 amino acids. V dropped 2 bases and J dropped 4; count of bases not matched to a gene: 6. This chain's CDR3 is CASSYRSLAGVETQYF. The CDR3 DNA sequence: TGTGCCAGCAGTTACCGATCACTAGCGGGAGTAGAGACCCAGTACTTC.

There are many counts of this clonotype. This chain links TRBV12-3 or TRBV12-4 with TRBJ1-2; D is possibly TRBD1 (6 bases). The CDR3 consists of 13 residues. V was shortened by 5 bases and J by 4 bases, with 11 bases between the two germline ends. DNA for the CDR3: TGTGCCAGCAGTCCGAGACAGGCCTATGGCTACACCTTC. Its translation is CASSPRQAYGYTF.

V and J are TRBV29-1 and TRBJ2-7; perhaps TRBD2 as D (6 bases). The J call may be faulty, since TRBJ2-5 better matches the DNA end. This CDR3 is built from 14 residues. Germline V gene sequence: CDR1 SQVTM, CDR2 ANQGSEA. The CDR3 DNA is TGCAGCGTTGAGCGGGGCTTAGGGCAGGGGACCCAGTACTTC. The encoded protein is CSVERGLGQGTQYF.

The table lists this clonotype with many counts. The rearrangement links TRBV6-1 to TRBJ1-2, with D perhaps matching TRBD1 (5 bases). Germline assignment: CDR1 MNHNS and CDR2 SASEGT. The ends were cut back, 7 bases at V and 1 base at J, with 10 bases in the middle. The CDR3 runs to 13 residues. The CDR3 coding sequence is TGTGCCAGCACCGCGACAGATAACTATGGCTACACCTTC. Encoded protein: CASTATDNYGYTF.

The chain joins TRBV7-9 to TRBJ2-7; D could derive from TRBD1 or TRBD2 (5 bases each). Germline CDR1 and CDR2: SEHNR and FQNEAQ (reference sequence). With 1 base removed from V and 6 bases from J, the gap between germline ends came to 10 bases. CDR3 length: 13 residues. CDR3 sequence: CASSLVGVAEQYF. The CDR3 region has the DNA TGTGCCAGCAGCTTAGTGGGGGTTGCCGAGCAGTACTTC.

This clonotype was seen repeatedly, ten times or more. The chain employs TRBV9 and TRBJ1-2; D perhaps matches TRBD1 (5 bases). Germline values: CDR1 SGDLS, CDR2 YYNGEE. This CDR3 has 15 amino acids. V was shortened by 4 bases and J by 5 bases, with 18 bases between the two germline ends. As DNA, the CDR3 is TGTGCCAGCAGCATGCTCGAACAGGCATCGTATGGCTACACCTTC. It yields the protein CASSMLEQASYGYTF.